This T cell receptor beta chain was sequenced for a study of T-cell memory formation after mild COVID-19 (dated by TCRdb to the early 2020s). Notes on the research overall: TCR sequence clusters from the two donors were largely donor specific. Two young, previously healthy adult volunteers made up the cohort, one male and one female. T-cell clones expanding and contracting after mild COVID-19 in two donors were tracked by longitudinal TCRalpha and TCRbeta repertoire sequencing.

Data came from an Illumina NovaSeq 6000. TCRalpha and TCRbeta cDNA libraries were constructed by 5'RACE with constant-segment primers, with sample barcodes and unique molecular identifiers being introduced. Trizol reagent was used to extract RNA from every sample. Libraries were amplified in two PCR steps, with a second sample barcode and Illumina TruSeq adapters added in the second step. The libraries were sequenced on an Illumina NovaSeq using 2 x 150 bp paired-end reads. As for the original processing: Reads were demultiplexed and collapsed into UMI-guided consensus sequences with migec v1.2.7. Using mixcr v2.1.11, UMI consensuses were aligned to TRA and TRB V and J templates and then assembled into clonotypes. A clonotype was counted as expanded or contracted only if both edgeR and NoisET called the change significant, with noise models trained on biological replicates. For edgeR calls, a false discovery rate-adjusted p below 0.01 and a log2 fold-change threshold of 1 were applied. As an exploratory analysis of dynamics, max-normalized trajectories of the 1000 most abundant clonotypes were examined by PCA with hierarchical clustering. The CD4 or CD8 phenotype of responding clones was assigned using the separately sequenced CD4+ and CD8+ repertoires. TCRdb reanalyzed the raw reads on its own, using fastp at Q25 for trimming and MiXCR for clone calling, and kept in-frame beta chains. Every CDR3 protein is listed once, alongside the most common genes and DNA of its rows. TCRdb's processing, not the study's, gives the V and J calls here. Here the sample has roughly 560,000 distinct CDR3 sequences; roughly 21% occur a single time. Clones ranked in the top ten supply around 13% of the sample.

PBMCs were isolated by Ficoll-Paque density gradient centrifugation. Summary of the overall study and its limitations: Clones contracting from day 15 to 85 had balanced CD4/CD8 phenotypes, while a second wave expanding from day 15 to 37 was biased towards CD4+. Some responding clones were detected in pre-infection memory, suggesting pre-existing cross-reactive memory T cells joined the SARS-CoV-2 response. Only a couple of mild cases were covered in the study, and larger cohorts including severe cases with pre-infection samples were considered necessary. Contracting CD4+ clones were located mainly in the CM and EM memory subsets, whereas CD8+ clones were found to be enriched in EMRA. The second-wave clones that peaked on day 37 were not confirmed to be SARS-CoV-2 specific.

For CDR1 and CDR2, the germline V gene lists SGHTA and FQGNSA. The CDR3 numbers 15 residues from cysteine through phenylalanine. The kept DNA is CDR3 alone, 45 bases in frame from the first base. V is shortened by 6 bases, J by 4 bases, and the region joining them spans 16 bases. This clonotype has a count of ten or more. Its antigen remains undetermined. No base quality values were provided; no much bigger clone lies one nucleotide off. This TCR came from an adult woman who had mild COVID-19 (a few samples of this study predate the infection). The sample titles of this study are shuffled in the database, so cell type and time point are left out; the donor was told from shared clones. Rearrangement joined TRBV7-2 to TRBJ2-1; the D gene is possibly TRBD2, with 7 bases matching. Sequencing was performed on PBMCs or a T cell subset sorted from them (not recorded which). The CDR3 protein is CASRHPGGFYNEQFF. The DNA is as follows: TGTGCCAGCAGACACCCGGGGGGCTTTTACAATGAGCAGTTCTTC.